This T cell receptor beta chain was sequenced during a study of blood T cell dynamics during melanoma immunotherapy. Whole-study findings and limits: Immune-effector CD8+ cells best matched cell-free DNA CDR3 sequences and were most clonal.

Sequencing was performed with immunoSEQ multiplex PCR; in TCRdb, only in-frame clones are kept and a portion is missing. The data hold 2,000 or so clones, with around 93% observed a single time. There are 14 residues in the CDR3. Trimming left V 1 base short and J 1 base short, with 8 bases between. Germline V CDR1 and CDR2: SNHLY, FYNNEI. Notes on this clone: Its cognate antigen is unknown.

Time point in this sample: week 3, after first cycle of checkpoint inhibitor. This chain connects TRBV2 to TRBJ2-7, with no clear D. The material was effector memory CD8+ T cells from blood, obtained from a patient treated with checkpoint blockade. This receptor was identified in a human donor with melanoma. Written as DNA, the CDR3 is TGTGCCAGCAGTGAAGGAACACCTTCCTACGAGCAGTACTTC. Translated, it gives CASSEGTPSYEQYF.